These 3 T cell receptor beta chains were sequenced from one sample in a study of cytomegalovirus exposure and HLA in healthy donors. Assay used: immunoSEQ multiplex PCR; TCRdb lists only in-frame clones, some missing. The table records tens of thousands of clones, roughly 93% of them present only once. The sample was PBMCs. These receptors all come from a woman younger than 45 in good health and CMV-seronegative.

The J gene is TRBJ1-6, the V gene TRBV7-9; 9 bases line up with TRBD1. The CDR3 runs to 15 residues. CDR1 SEHNR and CDR2 FQNEAQ come from the germline V gene (reference sequence). V was clipped by 1 base and J by 9 bases; unmatched bases: 4. The CDR3 DNA follows: TGTGCCAGCAGCTTAGGGGACAGGGATCGTTCACCCCTCCACTTT. Translated, it gives CASSLGDRDRSPLHF. Filled out from reference TRBV7-9 and TRBJ1-6, the complete variable domain reads DTGVSQNPRHKITKRGQNVTFRCDPISEHNRLYWYRQTLGQGPEFLTYFQNEAQLEKSRLLSDRFSAERPKGSFSTLEIQRTEQGDSAMYLCASSLGDRDRSPLHFGNGTRLTVT.

The chain links TRBV7-3 to TRBJ2-1, with 8 bases lining up with TRBD1. This CDR3 has 15 residues. In germline, CDR1 is SGHTA, CDR2 FQGTGA. Germline trimming cut 3 bases from V and 1 base from J; bases unmatched to any gene: 2. This chain's CDR3 is CASSFWTGSYNEQFF. DNA of the CDR3: TGTGCCAGCAGCTTCTGGACAGGGTCCTACAATGAGCAGTTCTTC.

The V gene is TRBV19, the J gene TRBJ2-1, with D perhaps matching TRBD2 (5 bases). The germline V gene encodes CDR1 LNHDA and CDR2 SQIVND (reference sequence). The CDR3 contains 15 residues. V shed 1 base and J shed 6 bases, with 13 bases lying between them. CDR3: CASSIGRTILNEQFF. As DNA, the CDR3 is TGTGCCAGTAGTATAGGGAGGACGATCCTCAATGAGCAGTTCTTC.